This T cell receptor beta chain is drawn from a study of cytomegalovirus exposure and HLA in healthy donors. Study results and limitations: TCR beta V- and J-gene trimming was later associated with a missense DCLRE1C variant.

Each of the donors was a healthy bone marrow donor. V lost 3 bases to trimming and J lost 5 bases; unmatched junction nucleotides: 4. The CDR3 runs 13 residues. Germline CDR1 SGDLS, CDR2 YYNGEE. In regard to this clone: Its antigen is still unknown.

PCR amplification relied on 60 Vbeta primers (plus 13 Jbeta primers). How the authors handled the data: It was a later analysis that counted 83 million or so unique TCR beta chains, of which roughly 11 million were shared. The repertoire was sequenced with immunoSEQ multiplex PCR; TCRdb's copy has only in-frame clones and lacks some. Clonal size and the V and J genes are those of that table, whereas D and trimming came from the DNA. The ten top clones account for approximately 0.93%, within a sample of approximately 110,000 clones. Sample: PBMCs. The receptor's source is a man younger than 35 in good health and CMV-seronegative. The rearrangement uses TRBV9 and TRBJ1-2, with 7 nucleotides matching TRBD1. As DNA, the CDR3 is TGTGCCAGCAGCGGACAGGGACCTTATGGCTACACCTTC. This gives the protein CASSGQGPYGYTF. Full variable domain (outside the CDR3, taken from reference TRBV9 and TRBJ1-2): DSGVTQTPKHLITATGQRVTLRCSPRSGDLSVYWYQQSLDQGLQFLIQYYNGEERAKGNILERFSAQQFPDLHSELNLSSLELGDSALYFCASSGQGPYGYTFGSGTRLTVV.